The 18 T cell receptor beta chains given below trace back to one sample, sequenced in a study of T cells after posttransplantation cyclophosphamide. Repertoires were generated with immunoSEQ multiplex PCR, while TCRdb's copy carries only in-frame clones and drops some. The table lists under 45,000 clones, with no singletons. Specimen: PBMCs. Receptors originate from a man aged 25-45 years in good health and a related stem cell transplant donor.

This clone was seen at least ten times. The chain employs TRBV29-1 and TRBJ1-1, with D perhaps matching TRBD1 (6 bases). V was pared by 7 bases and J by 0 bases, with 18 bases between. The CDR3 is made up of 15 amino acids. Germline CDR1 SQVTM, CDR2 ANQGSEA. In DNA form, the CDR3 reads TGCAGCGGCCAGGGGACCTTCGGGATGAACACTGAAGCTTTCTTT. Translating it yields CSGQGTFGMNTEAFF.

This clone was seen at least ten times. The chain joins TRBV5-1 to TRBJ2-1; D might be TRBD1 (6 bases). The germline V and J ends were trimmed by 7 bases and 7 bases, with 18 bases remaining between them. The CDR3 spans 14 residues. CDR1 and CDR2 from the germline V gene are SGHRS and YFSETQ. The CDR3, as DNA: TGCGCCAGCGGTACGGCCGGGACACTTAATGAGCAGTTCTTC. Its translation is CASGTAGTLNEQFF.

CDR3 in amino acids: CATSRGSGGPDTQYF. The CDR3 DNA sequence: TGTGCCACCAGCAGAGGTAGCGGGGGGCCAGATACGCAGTATTTT. The J gene is TRBJ2-3, the V gene TRBV15; 10 bases map to TRBD2. CDR1 LNHNV and CDR2 YYDKDF come from the germline V gene (reference sequence). The CDR3 length is 15 residues. The trim removed 1 base at V and 4 bases at J, leaving 2 bases unmatched.

This clone has a count of ten or more. The chain couples TRBV5-1 to TRBJ1-1, with 8 bases identical to TRBD1. Germline CDR1 reads SGHRS; CDR2 reads YFSETQ. The trim removed 4 bases at V and 1 base at J, leaving 6 bases unmatched. This CDR3 comprises 15 residues. CDR3 region: CASSEGQGRNTEAFF. DNA for the CDR3: TGCGCCAGCAGCGAAGGACAGGGTAGGAACACTGAAGCTTTCTTT.

The V gene is TRBV6-1, the J gene TRBJ2-5; 9 bases match TRBD1. The DNA end is a closer match to TRBJ2-7, so the J assignment may be wrong. This CDR3 is built from 15 residues. The V gene's germline CDR1 is MNHNS and CDR2 SASEGT. This chain's CDR3 is CASSEGDRAHYEQYF. The CDR3 DNA reads as TGTGCCAGCAGTGAAGGGGACAGGGCCCACTACGAGCAGTACTTC.

This clone was observed many times. V usage is TRBV10-3 and J usage is TRBJ2-7, with TRBD2 identical over 11 bases. Per the germline V gene, CDR1 is ENHRY and CDR2 is SYGVKD. The CDR3 totals 14 residues. Germline trimming cut 3 bases from V and 3 bases from J; bases unmatched to any gene: 1. The chain's CDR3 is CAISDGTSGYEQYF. CDR3 nucleotides: TGTGCCATCAGTGACGGGACTAGCGGCTACGAGCAGTACTTC.

This clone has a count of ten or more. The chain recombines TRBV5-4 with TRBJ1-6; TRBD1 might be the D (6 bases). The germline gives CDR1 SGHNT, CDR2 YYREEE (reference sequence). This CDR3 region has 14 residues. V lost 5 bases and J lost 3, with 9 bases in between. The CDR3 region is CASSKQGYNSPLHF. In nucleotides, the CDR3 is TGTGCCAGCAGTAAACAGGGCTATAATTCACCCCTCCACTTT. Filled out from reference TRBV5-4 and TRBJ1-6, the complete variable domain reads ETGVTQSPTHLIKTRGQQVTLRCSSQSGHNTVSWYQQALGQGPQFIFQYYREEENGRGNFPPRFSGLQFPNYSSELNVNALELDDSALYLCASSKQGYNSPLHFGNGTRLTVT.

The sample holds a few counts of this clone. The V and J genes are TRBV19 and TRBJ2-3, with 8 bases lining up with TRBD2. V was pared by 5 bases and J by 2 bases, with 9 bases of the junction left unmatched. The CDR3 runs to 16 residues. The germline gives CDR1 LNHDA, CDR2 SQIVND (reference sequence). CDR3 amino acids: CASSFKAGAVTDTQYF. The CDR3 DNA follows: TGTGCCAGTAGTTTCAAAGCGGGGGCCGTCACAGATACGCAGTATTTT. The whole variable domain, remainder taken from reference TRBV19 and TRBJ2-3, is DGGITQSPKYLFRKEGQNVTLSCEQNLNHDAMYWYRQDPGQGLRLIYYSQIVNDFQKGDIAEGYSVSREKKESFPLTVTSAQKNPTAFYLCASSFKAGAVTDTQYFGPGTRLTVL.

In this sample, this clone turned up a few times. This chain uses TRBV4-1 with TRBJ2-7; 8 bases agree with TRBD2. The CDR3 has 17 residues. CDR1 MGHRA and CDR2 YSYEKL come from the germline V gene. V was clipped by 0 bases and J by 7 bases; unmatched bases: 14. CDR3 coding DNA: TGCGCCAGCAGCCAAGAAGGAGGGGGACGGGGGGGCCGGGAGCAGTACTTC. Amino acids: CASSQEGGGRGGREQYF.

This clone showed up many times. This chain links TRBV2 with TRBJ1-3; the match to TRBD1 covers 10 bases. CDR3 size: 15 residues. Germline loops: CDR1 SNHLY, CDR2 FYNNEI. V shed 5 bases, J shed 2 bases, and the junction held 3 bases outside the gene matches. The CDR3 region is CASSTGTGAGNTIYF. CDR3 in DNA: TGTGCCAGCAGTACAGGGACAGGGGCTGGAAACACCATATATTTT.

This clone was recorded many times. The V gene is TRBV5-1, the J gene TRBJ1-5; D unclear. The CDR3 is 15 amino acids. V lost 4 bases and J lost 0, with 11 bases in between. The germline CDR1 and CDR2 sequences are SGHRS and YFSETQ. CDR3 loop: CASSLDSYSNQPQHF. As DNA, the CDR3 is TGCGCCAGCAGCCTGGACTCCTATAGCAATCAGCCCCAGCATTTT.

Ten or more counts support this clone. V gene TRBV5-4 combines with J gene TRBJ2-5; 9 nucleotides agree with TRBD2. The V segment lost 5 bases and the J segment 1 base; nucleotides outside the gene matches: 6. The CDR3 consists of 15 residues. The V gene's germline CDR1 is SGHNT and CDR2 YYREEE (reference sequence). The CDR3 loop is CASRLAGHLQETQYF. The CDR3 nucleotides are TGTGCCAGCAGGCTAGCGGGGCACCTCCAAGAGACCCAGTACTTC.

This clone was observed many times. The DNA for the CDR3 is TGTGCCAGCAGTGAGTACTACGAGCAGTACTTC. Translation: CASSEYYEQYF. The V and J genes are TRBV25-1 and TRBJ2-7; no reliable D call. The length of the CDR3 is 11 residues. V dropped 3 bases and J dropped 3 bases, with 3 bases sitting between them. From germline, CDR1 is MGHDK and CDR2 SYGVNS.

The V gene is TRBV9, the J gene TRBJ2-3; TRBD2 matches at 9 bases. V shed 2 bases, J shed 4 bases, and the junction held 5 bases outside the gene matches. This CDR3 is 15 amino acids long. The germline gives CDR1 SGDLS, CDR2 YYNGEE. The chain's CDR3 is CASSVSGGYADTQYF. The DNA for the CDR3 is TGTGCCAGCAGCGTCAGCGGGGGGTACGCAGATACGCAGTATTTT.

This clone was counted a few times. This chain links TRBV27 with TRBJ2-5; 14 bases align to TRBD2. The germline V gene encodes CDR1 MNHEY and CDR2 SMNVEV (reference sequence). J lost 4 bases, V lost 6 bases, and 7 bases had no gene match. The CDR3 covers 16 residues. The CDR3 nucleotides are TGTGCCAGCAGGACTAGCGGGGGGGCGGGGGCAGAGACCCAGTACTTC. It is translated as CASRTSGGAGAETQYF.

This clone was observed many times. The chain uses TRBV5-1 and TRBJ1-1, with 12 nucleotides matching TRBD1. The CDR3 loop spans 16 amino acids. The junction had 5 bases not matched to a gene; V was cut back by 1 base and J by 4 bases. Per germline, CDR1 SGHRS and CDR2 YFSETQ. The CDR3 DNA sequence: TGCGCCAGCAGCTTGAAGGGACAGGGGGCAGGCACTGAAGCTTTCTTT. Protein sequence: CASSLKGQGAGTEAFF.

This chain links TRBV5-1 with TRBJ2-3; D is possibly TRBD1 (6 bases). V lost 4 bases and J 5 bases, leaving 29 bases between the germline ends. Germline V lookup: CDR1 SGHRS, CDR2 YFSETQ. This CDR3 is built from 19 residues. The CDR3 region has the DNA TGCGCCAGCAGCGCGTTACACCCAGACAGGCCCGTGGTGATAGATACGCAGTATTTT. This codes for CASSALHPDRPVVIDTQYF.

This clone was found many times. The chain uses TRBV27 and TRBJ1-2; 10 bases are a match to TRBD1. The CDR3 totals 16 residues. Germline V gene sequence: CDR1 MNHEY, CDR2 SMNVEV (reference sequence). The V and J ends lost 2 bases and 2 bases, in that order; junction bases with no gene match: 5. The CDR3 DNA reads TGTGCCAGCAGTTTAAGGGGGACAGGGGCGAACTATGGCTACACCTTC. Protein product: CASSLRGTGANYGYTF.